The 13 T cell receptor beta chains below all came from one sample that was sequenced in a study of shared clonotypes between healthy human individuals. TCRdb keeps only in-frame clones here, not all; method: immunoSEQ multiplex PCR. This sample has some 700,000 clones, with about nine tenths found just once. Sequencing used memory CD8+ T cells from PBMCs. Subset reported: CD45RO+ cells pooled with CCR7-negative TemRA cells. The receptors were sampled from a man younger than 35 in good health. Some clones in this sample may be carry-over from other donors' samples.

The chain carries TRBV7-8 and TRBJ2-3; D might be TRBD2 (5 bases). This CDR3 comprises 13 residues. The V gene's germline CDR1 is SGHVS and CDR2 FQNEAQ. The germline V and J ends were trimmed by 1 base and 3 bases, with 5 bases remaining between them. The CDR3 DNA reads as TGTGCCAGCAGCTTAGGGAGGACAGATACGCAGTATTTT. Translation gives CASSLGRTDTQYF. The entire variable domain, with the rest obtained from reference TRBV7-8 and TRBJ2-3, is as follows: GAGVSQSPRYKVAKRGQDVALRCDPISGHVSLFWYQQALGQGPEFLTYFQNEAQLDKSGLPSDRFFAERPEGSVSTLKIQRTQQEDSAVYLCASSLGRTDTQYFGPGTRLTVL.

J is TRBJ2-7 and V is TRBV2; no definite D call. V lost 9 bases and J lost 2, with 11 bases in between. The CDR3 is 12 amino acids. The V gene's germline CDR1 is SNHLY and CDR2 FYNNEI. CDR3 loop: CARGSSTYEQYF. The CDR3 DNA reads as TGTGCCAGAGGGTCTTCAACCTACGAGCAGTACTTC.

This sequence joins TRBV6-6 and TRBJ1-2; the D gene is possibly TRBD1 (5 bases). V was cut by 0 bases and J by 8 bases, with 19 bases left in between. CDR3 length equals 16 residues. Per germline, CDR1 MNHNY and CDR2 SVGAGI (reference sequence). The CDR3 DNA follows: TGTGCCAGCAGTTACTCGATAACCGGGCGAGGGGAAGGCTACACCTTC. This codes for CASSYSITGRGEGYTF.

On this clone: This specimen includes other DNA sequences encoding the same CDR3. This chain connects TRBV4-1 to TRBJ1-1; D remains ambiguous. The germline CDR1 and CDR2 sequences are MGHRA and YSYEKL. V lost 1 base to trimming and J lost 1 base, with 7 bases between them. The CDR3 runs to 14 residues. In DNA form, the CDR3 reads TGCGCCAGCAGCCAAGGGCAGACGAACACTGAAGCTTTCTTT. This sequence encodes CASSQGQTNTEAFF.

Worth noting for this clone: This sample also contains other DNA sequences that code for the same CDR3. The chain links TRBV29-1 to TRBJ2-5, with D possibly TRBD2 on 5 matching bases. With the DNA end fitting TRBJ2-7 better, the J assignment may be wrong. Germline values: CDR1 SQVTM, CDR2 ANQGSEA. CDR3 size: 11 residues. The chain's CDR3 is CSVVSGYEQYF. The CDR3 nucleotides read TGCAGCGTTGTCTCGGGATACGAGCAGTACTTC.

The CDR3 region is CASSELVWGNQPQHF. Written as DNA, the CDR3 is TGTGCCAGCAGTGAACTTGTCTGGGGCAATCAGCCCCAGCATTTT. V and J are TRBV6-1 and TRBJ1-5; no reliable D call. The V gene's germline CDR1 is MNHNS and CDR2 SASEGT. The CDR3 length is 15 residues. Trimming took off 2 bases at V and 2 bases at J, with 10 bases between the two ends.

The V gene is TRBV2, the J gene TRBJ1-2, with a weak D call TRBD1 (5 bases). The length of the CDR3 is 16 residues. Germline CDR1 and CDR2: SNHLY and FYNNEI. The V and J ends lost 6 bases and 0 bases respectively, with 17 bases between them. CDR3 coding DNA: TGTGCCAGCAGGGAAATAACGGGACTCTCTAACTATGGCTACACCTTC. Translation gives CASREITGLSNYGYTF.

This clone turned up a few times. CDR3 residues: CASSPRVGVTEAFF. The CDR3 nucleotides are TGTGCCAGCAGCCCCCGAGTGGGAGTCACTGAAGCTTTCTTT. This chain links TRBV27 with TRBJ1-1; D gene ambiguous. Trimming removed 6 bases at V and 4 bases at J, with 15 bases between. The CDR3 sequence is 14 residues long. Germline assignment: CDR1 MNHEY and CDR2 SMNVEV (reference sequence).

The chain employs TRBV18 and TRBJ1-4; D may be TRBD1 (5 bases). Germline V gene sequence: CDR1 KGHSH, CDR2 LQKENI. V lost 4 bases and J lost 0, with 15 bases in between. CDR3 length: 17 residues. CDR3 nucleotide sequence: TGTGCCAGCTCACGCCGACGAGGGGACGCAACTAATGAAAAACTGTTTTTT. It codes for CASSRRRGDATNEKLFF.

This clone was counted a single time. The chain couples TRBV11-1 to TRBJ2-1; D gene ambiguous. Trimming removed 4 bases at V and 2 bases at J, with 9 bases between. The CDR3 extends over 14 amino acids. CDR1 is SGHAT, CDR2 FQDESV, per germline (reference sequence). This CDR3 is CASSSTRTYNEQFF. The DNA of the CDR3 is TGTGCCAGCAGCTCCACCCGAACCTACAATGAGCAGTTCTTC.

The rearrangement joins TRBV27 to TRBJ1-2; possibly TRBD1 for D (5 bases). Trimming pared 5 bases from V and 4 bases from J, leaving 20 bases between. The V gene's germline CDR1 is MNHEY and CDR2 SMNVEV (reference sequence). CDR3 length equals 16 residues. CDR3 coding DNA: TGTGCCAGCAGTCCTAGCCCCCCGCGGGGGGGCTATGGCTACACCTTC. Encoded protein: CASSPSPPRGGYGYTF.

V is TRBV7-2 and J is TRBJ2-2; 10 positions agree with TRBD2. Germline V lookup: CDR1 SGHTA, CDR2 FQGNSA. This CDR3 spans 15 amino acids. V was pared by 5 bases and J by 5 bases, with 5 bases of the junction left unmatched. CDR3 coding DNA: TGTGCCAGCAGCCGACTAGCGGGTCGGACCGGGGAGCTGTTTTTT. Residues: CASSRLAGRTGELFF.

This clone was seen a few times. This chain joins TRBV15 and TRBJ1-5; 7 nucleotides agree with TRBD1. The J segment lost 7 bases and the V segment lost 2 bases, leaving 5 bases of the junction unmatched. CDR1 and CDR2 (germline): LNHNV, YYDKDF (reference sequence). The CDR3 consists of 14 residues. CDR3 protein: CATSRTPGGQPQHF. The CDR3 region has the DNA TGTGCCACCAGCAGAACCCCAGGGGGGCAGCCCCAGCATTTT.